Each of the 13 T cell receptor beta chains below was sequenced from the same sample in a study of CD8+CD57+ T cells in acquired aplastic anemia. All sequencing subjects had displayed CD8+CD57+ cell expansion on flow cytometry. Profiles of TCR beta VDJ and CDR3 were generated from a genomic DNA template. TCRdb re-called the reads through MiXCR, storing one row per CDR3 protein. The sample contains 150,000 to 200,000 distinct CDR3 sequences, around 50% of which appear only once. The sequencing sample was made of sorted CD4+, CD8+, or CD8+CD57+ T cells (not recorded which) from PBMCs. These receptors all stem from a human donor with aplastic anemia.

The J gene is TRBJ2-1, the V gene TRBV9; 10 bases are shared with TRBD2. The ends lost 0 bases at V and 7 bases at J; junction bases unmatched: 4. There are 15 residues in the CDR3. Per the germline V gene, CDR1 is SGDLS and CDR2 is YYNGEE. The CDR3 loop is CASSVVIAGGNEQFF. The CDR3, as DNA: TGTGCCAGCAGCGTAGTAATAGCGGGAGGAAATGAGCAGTTCTTC.

In this sample, this clonotype turned up a few times. V usage is TRBV10-1 and J usage is TRBJ1-2; TRBD1 agrees at 10 bases. The CDR3 extends over 13 amino acids. J gave up 10 bases and V 3 bases, and 5 bases lay outside the gene matches. CDR1 is WNHNN and CDR2 is SYGVQD in the germline V gene (reference sequence). The CDR3 spells CASSDRGTGVYTF. In nucleotides, the CDR3 is TGCGCCAGCAGTGACAGGGGGACAGGGGTCTACACCTTC.

At least ten counts were recorded for this clonotype. The chain carries TRBV12-3 or TRBV12-4 and TRBJ1-5, with unresolved D. The CDR3 is 14 residues long. Trimming cost V 5 bases and J 0 bases, with 8 bases left between them. The CDR3 here is CASSQGPSNQPQHF. The DNA of the CDR3 is TGTGCCAGCAGTCAAGGTCCTAGCAATCAGCCCCAGCATTTT.

The chain carries TRBV5-8 and TRBJ1-1; D gene ambiguous. Between the trimmed V and J ends, which lost 5 bases and 3 bases, there was a span of 8 bases. Germline V gene lookup returns CDR1 SGHTS and CDR2 YDEGEE. This CDR3 has 12 residues. CDR3 nucleotides: TGTGCCAGCAGTTTTGTTTACACTGAAGCTTTCTTT. The encoded protein is CASSFVYTEAFF.

This clonotype was counted between two and nine times. V usage is TRBV20-1 and J usage is TRBJ2-3; TRBD2 aligns across 8 bases. Germline V gene sequence: CDR1 DFQATT, CDR2 SNEGSKA (reference sequence). CDR3 length: 14 residues. V was clipped by 6 bases and J by 4 bases; unmatched bases: 9. CDR3 sequence: CSAPRGAVSDTQYF. Written as DNA, the CDR3 is TGCAGTGCGCCGCGGGGGGCCGTGTCAGATACGCAGTATTTT.

The rearrangement uses TRBV24-1 and TRBJ2-6; no firm D call. This CDR3 has 14 residues. Trimming removed 5 bases from V and 2 bases from J, with 6 bases in between. Germline V CDR1 and CDR2: KGHDR, SFDVKD. CDR3 sequence: CATSAEPGANVLTF. The CDR3 nucleotides are TGTGCCACCAGTGCTGAACCTGGGGCCAACGTCCTGACTTTC.

Notes on this clonotype: Without the conserved terminal phenylalanine or tryptophan, this CDR3 likely stems from a read error. The DNA is omitted, as the CDR3 cannot be located on it reliably, and the CDR3 follows TCRdb's listing. CDR3: CSARDMGGERFL. The V call is TRBV20-1, the J call TRBJ1-1; the table's D call of TRBD1 was not tested on the DNA. Counting both end residues, the CDR3 totals 12 amino acids. Germline V CDR1 and CDR2: DFQATT, SNEGSKA (reference sequence).

The genes are TRBV2 and TRBJ2-1; TRBD2 matches 9 bases. Germline V gene sequence: CDR1 SNHLY, CDR2 FYNNEI. The CDR3 extends over 14 amino acids. V was clipped by 4 bases and J by 9 bases; unmatched bases: 7. The CDR3 nucleotides read TGTGCCAGCAGTGTGGGACTAGCTTCGGGTGAGCAGTTCTTC. Amino acids: CASSVGLASGEQFF.

This chain connects TRBV24-1 to TRBJ1-2; 9 bases agree with TRBD1. Trimming removed 3 bases from V and 8 bases from J; junction bases left unmatched: 6. Germline V CDR1 and CDR2: KGHDR, SFDVKD. This CDR3 is 14 amino acids long. CDR3 sequence (DNA): TGTGCCACCAGTGATGTTACAGGGGGCCGAGGCTACACCTTC. Translated: CATSDVTGGRGYTF.

This clonotype was counted ten times or more. The chain couples TRBV7-6 to TRBJ2-3, with a tentative D call TRBD2 (5 bases). The length of the CDR3 is 14 residues. Germline values: CDR1 SGHVS, CDR2 FNYEAQ. V lost 5 bases to trimming and J lost 4 bases, with 13 bases between them. DNA of the CDR3: TGTGCCAGCAGCCACCCACTAGTCGCAGATACGCAGTATTTT. Protein product: CASSHPLVADTQYF.

As regards this clonotype: A much larger clone lies a single base off, so this may be a read error. The chain recombines TRBV2 with TRBJ2-7; a weak D match, TRBD2 (7 bases). From germline, CDR1 is SNHLY and CDR2 FYNNEI. CDR3 length equals 17 residues. V was cut by 0 bases and J by 2 bases, with 17 bases left in between. The DNA of the CDR3 is TGTGCCAGCAGTGAAGCGGGGCGGGGGCGTTCCACCTACGAGCAGTACTTC. Residues: CASSEAGRGRSTYEQYF.

Worth noting for this clonotype: A read error may be the cause here, since a much bigger clone is one base away. The rearrangement uses TRBV12-3 or TRBV12-4 and TRBJ1-2; the D is unclear. The CDR3 has 13 amino acids. V was shortened by 5 bases and J by 7 bases, with 14 bases between the two germline ends. CDR3 coding DNA: TGTGCCAGCAGTGGATTGCCCGAGATTGGCTACACCTTC. Translating gives CASSGLPEIGYTF.

This chain joins TRBV29-1 and TRBJ1-1; 9 nucleotides agree with TRBD1. Germline trimming cut 6 bases from V and 4 bases from J; bases unmatched to any gene: 6. The germline gives CDR1 SQVTM, CDR2 ANQGSEA. The CDR3 has 13 residues. CDR3 in DNA: TGCAGCGTCACAGGGGGCATGGGCACTGAAGCTTTCTTT. Its protein product is CSVTGGMGTEAFF.